What follows is one TCR beta chain and its context. Its antigen is undetermined. At one of its ends the junction is not consistent with the germline gene, which may arise from a read error. TCR beta cDNA libraries had unique molecular identifiers. T cells numbering about 0.85 to 10 million yielded roughly 0.5 million cDNA molecules. TCRdb analysed the PCR reads with MiXCR anew, one entry per CDR3 protein. There are around 260,000 distinct CDR3 sequences in the sample; about 40% occur only once, and 4% to 6% lies in the top ten. The record originates from a study of post-analysis software for immune sequencing data. Study outcomes and limitations: TRBV5-6, TRBV5-1 and TRBV20-1 were among roughly 5 TRBV segments more frequent in patients than controls.

Germline CDR1 DFQATT, CDR2 SNEGSKA (reference sequence). The CDR3 length is 14 residues. Sequenced material: blood. The source of this sequence is a girl aged 10 to 17 with multiple sclerosis. The genes are TRBV20-1 and TRBJ2-7; 9 bases fit TRBD2. CDR3 in DNA: TGCAGTACTAGGCGCGGCGGGGGGGCCTACGAGCAGTACTTC. It specifies CSTRRGGGAYEQYF.